Listed below are T cell receptor beta chains from one sample, sequenced in a study of blood T cell repertoires in COVID-19. Assay used: immunoSEQ multiplex PCR; TCRdb lists only in-frame clones, some missing. The data show approximately 150,000 clones, with approximately 82% seen just once and roughly 19% held by the top ten. Sample: peripheral blood. The source of these receptors is a woman aged 70-85 years who had recovered from COVID-19. Both conserved end residues are part of each CDR3. The order of the fields is D gene, V gene, J gene, clone size, CDR3 DNA, CDR3 protein. A D gene is named only where the DNA matches it firmly. Rows give clone size only sometimes, using once, few, many, or a class for an expanded clone.

.	TRBV19	TRBJ1-2	.	TGTGCCAGTACCCCCCAGGGGCCAGCTAACTATGGCTACACCTTC	CASTPQGPANYGYTF
.	TRBV28	TRBJ2-7	.	TGTGCCAGCAGCCAGGGGACACCCCAGGGCAAGCAGTACTTC	CASSQGTPQGKQYF
TRBD1	TRBV6-4	TRBJ1-5	.	TGTGCCAGCAGGGGACAGCCAGGTCAGCCCCAGCATTTT	CASRGQPGQPQHF
.	TRBV7-8	TRBJ1-2	.	TGTGCCAGCAGCCCTGGTGGGGCCGCTAACTATGGCTACACCTTC	CASSPGGAANYGYTF
.	TRBV7-9	TRBJ1-4	.	TGTGCCAGCAGCTTAGCGCTTGGAGGCGAAAAACTGTTTTTT	CASSLALGGEKLFF
.	TRBV9	TRBJ1-1	.	TGTGCCAGCAGCGTAGGGCTTCGGGGAAAAGAGGGTGAAGCTTTCTTT	CASSVGLRGKEGEAFF
.	TRBV12-3/TRBV12-4	TRBJ2-1	.	TGTGCCAGCAGCCCAGGGGAAGGAGAGCAGTTCTTC	CASSPGEGEQFF
.	TRBV11-1	TRBJ2-7	.	TGTGCCAGCAGCTTACCAGCGCCCGACTACGAGCAGTACTTC	CASSLPAPDYEQYF
TRBD2	TRBV2	TRBJ2-7	few	TGTGCCAGCAGTGGTGGGGTAGCGGGGCCCTACGAGCAGTACTTC	CASSGGVAGPYEQYF
TRBD1	TRBV9	TRBJ2-3	.	TGTGCCAGCAGCATACGACAGGGGACCACAGATACGCAGTATTTT	CASSIRQGTTDTQYF
.	TRBV4-2	TRBJ1-2	.	TGTGCCAGCAGCCAAGAGCAGGTCGACAACTATGGCTACACCTTC	CASSQEQVDNYGYTF
TRBD1	TRBV5-8	TRBJ2-7	.	TGTGCCAGCAGCCGCGGACAGGGGGGCTACGAGCAGTACTTC	CASSRGQGGYEQYF
TRBD2	TRBV6-2/TRBV6-3	TRBJ2-1	few	TGTGCCAGCAGTTACTCGAGGGTAGCGGGGATATACAATGAGCAGTTCTTC	CASSYSRVAGIYNEQFF
.	TRBV10-3	TRBJ1-5	few	TGTGCCATCAGTGAGGACACTCAGCCCCAGCATTTT	CAISEDTQPQHF
.	TRBV7-3	TRBJ1-2	.	TGTGCCAGCAGCCCGACCCCTTCGGGAGGCTACACCTTC	CASSPTPSGGYTF
.	TRBV29-1	TRBJ1-1	.	TGCAGCGGGGGGGCGAACACTGAAGCTTTCTTT	CSGGANTEAFF
TRBD2	TRBV3-1/TRBV3-2	TRBJ2-1	once	TGTGCCAGCAGCCCCGGGACTAGCGGGAGGGATGAGCAGTTCTTC	CASSPGTSGRDEQFF
.	TRBV7-2	TRBJ1-2	.	TGTGCCAGCAGCTTAGTCGGAGGGCAGTATGGCTACACCTTC	CASSLVGGQYGYTF
.	TRBV30	TRBJ2-1	.	TGTGCCTGGAGGGGACGCGGGACCTACAATGAGCAGTTCTTC	CAWRGRGTYNEQFF
TRBD2	TRBV5-1	TRBJ2-5	.	TGCGCCAGCAGCTTGGGGGCAGCGGGGGTCCAAGAGACCCAGTACTTC	CASSLGAAGVQETQYF
.	TRBV18	TRBJ1-3	.	TGTGCCAGCTCACCAGGGGGCGGCGTGGGAAACACCATATATTTT	CASSPGGGVGNTIYF
TRBD1	TRBV5-4	TRBJ1-2	.	TGTGCCAGCAGCCCTCGGACAGGGTTGAGGGGCTACACCTTC	CASSPRTGLRGYTF
TRBD1	TRBV5-1	TRBJ1-4	.	TGCGCCAGCAGCTTGGTCACAGGGGTCGGCGAAAAACTGTTTTTT	CASSLVTGVGEKLFF
.	TRBV15	TRBJ2-2	.	TGTGCCACCAGCCCACGGATCTCGGGTACCGGGGAGCTGTTTTTT	CATSPRISGTGELFF
.	TRBV10-3	TRBJ2-1	.	TGTGCCATCAGTGACCCGACCGGACTGTGGCAGGGGAGAGCCCGGAGCTCCTACAATGAGCAGTTCTTC	CAISDPTGLWQGRARSSYNEQFF
.	TRBV5-1	TRBJ1-2	.	TGCGCCAGCCGCCCCACAGCTAACTATGGCTACACCTTC	CASRPTANYGYTF
TRBD1	TRBV29-1	TRBJ1-2	.	TGCAGCGTTGAAGCTTTCTGGGACAGGGGGATCTATGGCTACACCTTC	CSVEAFWDRGIYGYTF
TRBD1	TRBV28	TRBJ1-5	once	TGTGCCAGCAGTTCACAGGGGGCGGGAGGCAATCAGCCCCAGCATTTT	CASSSQGAGGNQPQHF
TRBD1	TRBV4-2	TRBJ1-4	.	TGTGCCAGCACCCCAGGGCAGGGGGGCGAAAAACTGTTTTTT	CASTPGQGGEKLFF
TRBD1	TRBV19	TRBJ1-2	.	TGTGCCAGTAGTAGGAGGACAGGGGGTGGCTACACCTTC	CASSRRTGGGYTF
.	TRBV30	TRBJ1-1	few	TGTGCCTGGAGCCGGAGGGCCCTTGAAGCTTTCTTT	CAWSRRALEAFF
TRBD1	TRBV7-2	TRBJ2-3	.	TGTGCCAGCAGCGAAGAGGGGGCCTACACAGATACGCAGTATTTT	CASSEEGAYTDTQYF
TRBD1	TRBV18	TRBJ1-1	.	TGTGCCAGCTCACCACGGGACAGGGACACTGAAGCTTTCTTT	CASSPRDRDTEAFF
.	TRBV21-1	TRBJ2-7	.	TGTGCCAGCAGCAAAAAAGAGGAGGCGGGACAGGGGGACTCCTACGAGCAGTACTTC	CASSKKEEAGQGDSYEQYF
TRBD2	TRBV3-1/TRBV3-2	TRBJ2-3	.	TGTGCCAGCAGCCCCTCTGCGGGGGGGCGGGATACGCAGTATTTT	CASSPSAGGRDTQYF
TRBD1	TRBV5-6	TRBJ1-1	.	TGTGCCAGCAGCACCCGGGACAGGGTACCTGAAGCTTTCTTT	CASSTRDRVPEAFF